This T cell receptor (beta chain) was identified in a study of human T cells and chemical hapten exposure. TCRdb re-analysed the RACE reads in MiXCR, keeping a single row per CDR3 protein. The data hold about 84,000 distinct CDR3 sequences, with over 9.5% observed a single time. The CDR3 length is 14 residues. V gave up 5 bases and J gave up 4 bases; unmatched junction bases: 4. From germline, CDR1 is SGHRS and CDR2 YFSETQ. Time point described: patch test 2, 6 weeks after DPC sensitization. The treatment denotes: therapeutic diphenylcyclopropenone sensitization with weekly scalp DPC. Each donor was an alopecia patient between 18 and 70 years of age who qualified for DPC.

The sequenced sample was whole blood, obtained in connection with sensitization to the hapten diphenylcyclopropenone (DPC). This clonotype was sampled from a woman in her forties or fifties with alopecia areata. Some clones in this sample may be carry-over from other donors' samples. The chain recombines TRBV5-1 with TRBJ2-2, with TRBD2 matching over 8 bases. CDR3 residues: CASRGLEITGELFF. The DNA of the CDR3 is TGCGCCAGCAGGGGACTAGAAATCACCGGGGAGCTGTTTTTT.